The source of this T cell receptor (beta chain) is a study of CD8+CD57+ T cells in acquired aplastic anemia. This clonotype was recorded at least ten times. Its target is not known. By flow cytometry, patients selected for sequencing had shown an expansion of CD8+CD57+ cells. In all patients, the disease was severe acquired aplastic anemia. The V end was cut by 0 bases, the J end by 6 bases, with 10 bases between. This CDR3 region has 14 residues. Germline CDR1 reads SGHRS; CDR2 reads YFSETQ. The template for TCR beta VDJ and CDR3 sequence profiling was genomic DNA. TCRdb re-called the reads with MiXCR, one entry per CDR3 protein. The sample records around 190,000 distinct CDR3 sequences, 45% to 60% being singletons. Broader study findings: Controls did not differ significantly from patients in CD8+ Simpson's diversity. The study identified around 28 CD8+ CDR3 sequences shared by patients and controls.

V and J are TRBV5-1 and TRBJ2-1, with D possibly being TRBD1 (5 bases). This TCR derives from a human donor with aplastic anemia. Sequencing was performed on sorted CD4+, CD8+, or CD8+CD57+ T cells (not recorded which) from PBMCs. The CDR3 DNA sequence: TGCGCCAGCAGCTTGGTTAGGGGTCTCAATGAGCAGTTCTTC. As protein: CASSLVRGLNEQFF.